This TCR beta chain is drawn from a study of blood T cell repertoires in COVID-19. About the research overall: Samples came from the United States, Italy and Spain, spanning acute and convalescent COVID-19.

Followed over time, Seattle patients had been enrolled while infection was active. Clones were sequenced by immunoSEQ multiplex PCR, and TCRdb holds only the in-frame ones, with some missing. The sample holds more than 45,000 clones, about 80% seen once. The CDR3 covers 15 residues. The junction had 7 bases not matched to a gene; V was cut back by 3 bases and J by 7 bases. Germline V CDR1 and CDR2: MGHRA, YSYEKL. Source material: peripheral blood. J is TRBJ1-1 and V is TRBV4-1; 11 positions agree with TRBD1. The receptor comes from a man at least 80 years old with COVID-19, enrolled during active disease. The CDR3 reads CASSQIIGTGGEAFF. CDR3 DNA: TGCGCCAGCAGCCAGATAATCGGGACAGGGGGTGAAGCTTTCTTT.